The entry below describes one T cell receptor (beta chain). Its target is unknown. TCRdb re-derived calls from the 5' RACE reads in MiXCR, one entry per CDR3 protein. The sample has hundreds of thousands of distinct CDR3 sequences, 15% to 20% seen once. This sample was included in a study of identical twins. Germline V gives CDR1 LGHDT, CDR2 YNNKEL (reference sequence). The V end was cut by 3 bases, the J end by 12 bases, with 18 bases between. The CDR3 consists of 14 residues. Study outcomes and limitations: Surplus twin overlap in beta out-of-frame sequences was less pronounced.

These same records also appear under a second study, on T cells expressing NK-cell markers. Per that study: Each TCR beta repertoire originated in sorted T cells that were CD3+CD56+NKG2C+, CD3+CD56+NKG2C- or CD3+CD56-NKG2C+.

Sequencing was performed on PBMCs. This TCR was recovered from a young woman in good health. The genes are TRBV3-1 and TRBJ2-1, with a possible D match to TRBD2 (7 bases). The CDR3 coding sequence is TGTGCCAGCAGCCAGGCGGTTAGGGGGGGCTGGCAGTTCTTC. It encodes CASSQAVRGGWQFF.